This TCR beta chain was sequenced during a study of technical replicates of blood from a few donors. This clone has only a few counts. The table came from immunoSEQ multiplex PCR; TCRdb's copy has only in-frame clones and leaves some out. Here the sample spans about 62,000 clones, about 90% being singletons. The V gene lost 7 bases and the J gene lost 6 bases, with 12 bases spanning the gap. The CDR3 loop spans 13 amino acids. The germline V gene has CDR1 SGHVS and CDR2 FNYEAQ. The sequence came from a human donor in good health. Some clones in this sample may be carry-over from other donors' samples. Sequenced sample: PBMCs. The gene calls are TRBV7-6 and TRBJ2-2; possible D gene TRBD2, 5 bases. CDR3 DNA sequence: TGTGCCAGCACCCCAGGAGGCGCCGGGGAGCTGTTTTTT. Translating gives CASTPGGAGELFF. The full variable domain, in which reference TRBV7-6 and TRBJ2-2 provide the parts outside the CDR3, is GAGVSQSPRYKVTKRGQDVALRCDPISGHVSLYWYRQALGQGPEFLTYFNYEAQQDKSGLPNDRFSAERPEGSISTLTIQRTEQRDSAMYRCASTPGGAGELFFGEGSRLTVL.